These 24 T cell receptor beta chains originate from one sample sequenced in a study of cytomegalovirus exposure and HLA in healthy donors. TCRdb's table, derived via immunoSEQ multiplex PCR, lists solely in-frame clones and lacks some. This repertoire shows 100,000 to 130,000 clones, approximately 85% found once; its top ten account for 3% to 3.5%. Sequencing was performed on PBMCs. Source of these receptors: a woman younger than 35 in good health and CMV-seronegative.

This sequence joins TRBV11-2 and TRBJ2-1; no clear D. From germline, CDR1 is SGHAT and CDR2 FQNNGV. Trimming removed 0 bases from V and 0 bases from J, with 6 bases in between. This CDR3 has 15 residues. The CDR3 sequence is CASSLDPSSYNEQFF. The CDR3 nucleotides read TGTGCCAGCAGCTTAGACCCGAGCTCCTACAATGAGCAGTTCTTC.

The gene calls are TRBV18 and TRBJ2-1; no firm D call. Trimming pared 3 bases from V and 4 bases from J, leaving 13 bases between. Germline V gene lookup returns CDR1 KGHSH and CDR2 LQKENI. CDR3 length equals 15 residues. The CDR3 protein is CASSPTGFGYNEQFF. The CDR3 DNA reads TGTGCCAGCTCACCGACTGGCTTCGGGTACAATGAGCAGTTCTTC.

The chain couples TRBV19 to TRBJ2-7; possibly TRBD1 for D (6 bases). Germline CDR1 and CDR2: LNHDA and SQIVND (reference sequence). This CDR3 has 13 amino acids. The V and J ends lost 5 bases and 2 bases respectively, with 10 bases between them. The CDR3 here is CASSWTVAYEQYF. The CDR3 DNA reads TGTGCCAGTAGTTGGACAGTAGCCTACGAGCAGTACTTC. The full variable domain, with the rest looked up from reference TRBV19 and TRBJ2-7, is DGGITQSPKYLFRKEGQNVTLSCEQNLNHDAMYWYRQDPGQGLRLIYYSQIVNDFQKGDIAEGYSVSREKKESFPLTVTSAQKNPTAFYLCASSWTVAYEQYFGPGTRLTVT.

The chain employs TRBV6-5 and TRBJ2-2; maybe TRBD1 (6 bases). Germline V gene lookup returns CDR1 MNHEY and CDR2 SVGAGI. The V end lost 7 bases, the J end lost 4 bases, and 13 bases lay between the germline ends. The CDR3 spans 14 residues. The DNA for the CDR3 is TGTGCCAGCACAAACAGGGCGGGCACCGGGGAGCTGTTTTTT. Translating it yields CASTNRAGTGELFF.

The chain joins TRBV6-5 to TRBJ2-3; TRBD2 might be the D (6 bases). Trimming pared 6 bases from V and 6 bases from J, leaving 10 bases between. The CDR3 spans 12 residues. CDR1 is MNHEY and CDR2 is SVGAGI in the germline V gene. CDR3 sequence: CASSASADTQYF. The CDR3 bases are TGTGCCAGCAGCGCTAGCGCGGATACGCAGTATTTT.

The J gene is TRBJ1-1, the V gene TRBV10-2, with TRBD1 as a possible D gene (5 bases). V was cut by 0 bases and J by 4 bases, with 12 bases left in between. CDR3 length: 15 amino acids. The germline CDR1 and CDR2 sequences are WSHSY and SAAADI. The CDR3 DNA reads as TGCGCCAGCAGTGAGTCGGAGGGGACGGGCACTGAAGCTTTCTTT. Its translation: CASSESEGTGTEAFF.

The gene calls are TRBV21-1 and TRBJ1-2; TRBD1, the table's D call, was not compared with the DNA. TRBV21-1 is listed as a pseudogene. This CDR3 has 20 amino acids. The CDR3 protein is CASSKEDTFTGGAYGYGYTF. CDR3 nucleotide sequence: TGTGCCAGCAGCAAGGAGGACACCTTTACAGGGGGCGCGTATGGCTATGGCTACACCTTC.

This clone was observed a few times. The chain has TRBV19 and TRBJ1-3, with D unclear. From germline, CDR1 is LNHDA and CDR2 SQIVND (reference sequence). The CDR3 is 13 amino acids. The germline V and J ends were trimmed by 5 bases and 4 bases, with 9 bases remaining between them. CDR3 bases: TGTGCCAGTAGTCACACCGGGGGAAACACCATATATTTT. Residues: CASSHTGGNTIYF.

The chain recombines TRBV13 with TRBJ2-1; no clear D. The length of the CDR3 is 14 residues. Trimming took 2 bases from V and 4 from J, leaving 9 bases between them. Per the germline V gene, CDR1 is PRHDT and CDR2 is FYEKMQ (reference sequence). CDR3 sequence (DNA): TGTGCCAGCAGCTTACCAAACAATTACAATGAGCAGTTCTTC. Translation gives CASSLPNNYNEQFF.

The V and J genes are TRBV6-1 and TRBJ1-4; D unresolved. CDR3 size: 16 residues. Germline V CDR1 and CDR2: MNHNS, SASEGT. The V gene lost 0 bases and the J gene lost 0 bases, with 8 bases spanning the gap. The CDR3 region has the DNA TGTGCCAGCAGTGAAGCGGGCGGGCCAACTAATGAAAAACTGTTTTTT. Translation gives CASSEAGGPTNEKLFF.

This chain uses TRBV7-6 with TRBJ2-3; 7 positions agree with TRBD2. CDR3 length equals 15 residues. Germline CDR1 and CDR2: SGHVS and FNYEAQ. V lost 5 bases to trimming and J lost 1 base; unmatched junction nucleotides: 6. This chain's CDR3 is CASSVLGGGTDTQYF. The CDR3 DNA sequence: TGTGCCAGCAGCGTATTGGGGGGGGGCACAGATACGCAGTATTTT.

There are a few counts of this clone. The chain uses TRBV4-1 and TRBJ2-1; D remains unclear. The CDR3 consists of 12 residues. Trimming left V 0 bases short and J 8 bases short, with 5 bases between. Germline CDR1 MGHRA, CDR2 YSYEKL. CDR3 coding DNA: TGCGCCAGCAGCCAAGATCTTTATGAGCAGTTCTTC. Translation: CASSQDLYEQFF.

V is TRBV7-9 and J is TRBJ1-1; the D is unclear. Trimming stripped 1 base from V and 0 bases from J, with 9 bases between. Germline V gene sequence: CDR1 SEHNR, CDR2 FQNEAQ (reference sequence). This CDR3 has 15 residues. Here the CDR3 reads CASSLGIAMNTEAFF. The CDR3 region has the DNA TGTGCCAGCAGCTTAGGAATAGCCATGAACACTGAAGCTTTCTTT.

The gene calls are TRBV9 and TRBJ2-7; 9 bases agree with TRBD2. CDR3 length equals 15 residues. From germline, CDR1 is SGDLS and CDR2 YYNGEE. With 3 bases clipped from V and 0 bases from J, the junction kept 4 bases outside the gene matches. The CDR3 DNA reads TGTGCCAGCAGCGCGAGCGGGGGGCCCTCCTACGAGCAGTACTTC. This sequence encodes CASSASGGPSYEQYF.

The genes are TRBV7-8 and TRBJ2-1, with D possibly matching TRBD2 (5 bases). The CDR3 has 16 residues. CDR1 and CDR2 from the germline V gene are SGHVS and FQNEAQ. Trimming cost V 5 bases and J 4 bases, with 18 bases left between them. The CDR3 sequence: CASSATVTGIYNEQFF. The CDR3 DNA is TGTGCCAGCAGCGCGACTGTAACGGGGATTTACAATGAGCAGTTCTTC.

The CDR3 spells CASSGGGGYSVGYGYTF. The CDR3 DNA is TGTGCCAGCAGTGGAGGGGGTGGATACTCAGTAGGCTATGGCTACACCTTC. The rearrangement joins TRBV6-1 to TRBJ1-2; maybe TRBD1 (6 bases). With 4 bases removed from V and 4 bases from J, the gap between germline ends came to 22 bases. Germline values: CDR1 MNHNS, CDR2 SASEGT. The CDR3 has 17 amino acids.

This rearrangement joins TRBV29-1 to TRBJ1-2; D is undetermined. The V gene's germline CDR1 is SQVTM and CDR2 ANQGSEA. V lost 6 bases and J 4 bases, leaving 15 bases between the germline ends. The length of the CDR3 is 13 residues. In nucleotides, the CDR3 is TGCAGCGTCACCCTGGGGAGATTCTATGGCTACACCTTC. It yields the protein CSVTLGRFYGYTF.

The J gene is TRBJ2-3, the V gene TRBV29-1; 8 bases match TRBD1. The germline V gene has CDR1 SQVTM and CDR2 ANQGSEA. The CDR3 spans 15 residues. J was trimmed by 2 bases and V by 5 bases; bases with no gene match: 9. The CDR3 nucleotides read TGCAGCGTTCCGACAGGGGAAGGGTTCACAGATACGCAGTATTTT. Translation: CSVPTGEGFTDTQYF.

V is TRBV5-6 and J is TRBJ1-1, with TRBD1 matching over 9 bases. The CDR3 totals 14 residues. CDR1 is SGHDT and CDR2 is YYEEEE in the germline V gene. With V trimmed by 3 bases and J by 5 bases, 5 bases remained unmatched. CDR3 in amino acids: CASSWGQGQTEAFF. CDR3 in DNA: TGTGCCAGCAGCTGGGGACAGGGTCAGACTGAAGCTTTCTTT.

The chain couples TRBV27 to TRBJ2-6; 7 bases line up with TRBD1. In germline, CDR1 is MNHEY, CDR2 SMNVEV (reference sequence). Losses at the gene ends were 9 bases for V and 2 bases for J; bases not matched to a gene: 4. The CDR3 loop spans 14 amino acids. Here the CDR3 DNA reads TGTGCCAGTCACAGGGGAACTGGGGCCAACGTCCTGACTTTC. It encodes CASHRGTGANVLTF. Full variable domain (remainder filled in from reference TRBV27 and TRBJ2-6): EAQVTQNPRYLITVTGKKLTVTCSQNMNHEYMSWYRQDPGLGLRQIYYSMNVEVTDKGDVPEGYKVSRKEKRNFPLILESPSPNQTSLYFCASHRGTGANVLTFGAGSRLTVL.

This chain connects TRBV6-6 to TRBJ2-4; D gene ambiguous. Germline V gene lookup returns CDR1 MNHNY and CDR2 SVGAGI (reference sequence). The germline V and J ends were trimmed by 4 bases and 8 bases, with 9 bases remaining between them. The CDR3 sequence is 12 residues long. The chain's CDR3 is CASSSTTDIQYF. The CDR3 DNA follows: TGTGCCAGCAGTTCCACTACGGACATTCAGTACTTC.

The CDR3 DNA reads TGTGCCAGCAGCTTAACGGACTTCTATGGCTACACCTTC. It is translated as CASSLTDFYGYTF. The rearrangement uses TRBV7-8 and TRBJ1-2; D is ambiguous. The CDR3 runs to 13 residues. Germline V CDR1 and CDR2: SGHVS, FQNEAQ. Trimming removed 2 bases from V and 4 bases from J, with 8 bases in between.

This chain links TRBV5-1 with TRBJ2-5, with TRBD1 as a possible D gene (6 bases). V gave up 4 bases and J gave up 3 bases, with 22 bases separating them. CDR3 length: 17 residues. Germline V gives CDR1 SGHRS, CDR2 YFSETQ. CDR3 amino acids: CASSLPLKQGWEETQYF. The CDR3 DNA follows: TGCGCCAGCAGCCTGCCGTTGAAACAGGGATGGGAAGAGACCCAGTACTTC.

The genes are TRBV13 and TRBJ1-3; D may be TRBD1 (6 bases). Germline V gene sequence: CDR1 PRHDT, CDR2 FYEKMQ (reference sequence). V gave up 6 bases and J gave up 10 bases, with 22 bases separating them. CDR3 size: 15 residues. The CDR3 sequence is CASSLRGGGLRTIYF. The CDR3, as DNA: TGTGCCAGCAGTCTCCGTGGGGGCGGACTGAGGACCATATATTTT.